Listed below are T cell receptor beta chains from one sample, sequenced in a study of blood T cell repertoires in COVID-19. The method was immunoSEQ multiplex PCR; TCRdb's version includes in-frame clones alone and lacks a portion of them. Here the sample spans under 200,000 clones, approximately 91% being singletons. Sequencing was done on a sample of peripheral blood. The receptor set was obtained from a man between 18 and 29 years old with acute or convalescent COVID-19. CDR3s include the opening cysteine and the closing phenylalanine or tryptophan. The D gene is left open where the match is weak. Size is stated for part of the rows, as once, few or many counts, or as a class when the clone is expanded.

d_gene	j_gene	v_gene	abundance	CDR3nt	CDR3aa
TRBD1	TRBJ1-2	TRBV24-1	.	TGTGCCACCAGTGACTCCAAGACAGGGCCTCTTGGCTACACCTTC	CATSDSKTGPLGYTF
.	TRBJ2-7	TRBV11-3	.	TGTGCCAGCAGCTTAGATTCCAGATCTTTGAACGAGCAGTACTTC	CASSLDSRSLNEQYF
TRBD1	TRBJ1-6	TRBV3-1/TRBV3-2	.	TGTGCCAGCAGCGTTCTGACAGGGGTAAATTCACCCCTCCACTTT	CASSVLTGVNSPLHF
TRBD2	TRBJ2-5	TRBV27	once	TGTGCCAGCAGTAGAGGGCTAAGCGGGAGCCAAGAGACCCAGTACTTC	CASSRGLSGSQETQYF
.	TRBJ1-3	TRBV7-6	.	TGTGCCAGCAGCTCCCCTGCGGGGGGTCTCTCTGGAAACACCATATATTTT	CASSSPAGGLSGNTIYF
TRBD1	TRBJ1-1	TRBV7-2	.	TGTGCCAGCAGCATTCACAGGGGTCACACTGAAGCTTTCTTT	CASSIHRGHTEAFF
.	TRBJ1-3	TRBV7-8	once	TGTGCCAGCAGCTTAGAGGCAGGAGGTAACACCATATATTTT	CASSLEAGGNTIYF
.	TRBJ1-2	TRBV15	once	TGTGCCACCAGCAGGGAGGGAGGCAGGGCTCGGTACACCTTC	CATSREGGRARYTF
.	TRBJ1-5	TRBV6-5	.	TGTGCCAGCAGTTACGGGCAGTTCAATCAGCCCCAGCATTTT	CASSYGQFNQPQHF
TRBD1	TRBJ2-3	TRBV27	.	TGTGCCAGCAGTCCCTGGGCGTCCGGGACAGGGCGGAATACGCAGTATTTT	CASSPWASGTGRNTQYF
.	TRBJ1-2	TRBV5-5	.	TGTGCCAGCAGCTTTGGGGCCGGCCGGATCTATGGCTACACCTTC	CASSFGAGRIYGYTF
.	TRBJ2-1	TRBV6-5	.	TGTGCCAGCAATCCATTCAATGAGCAGTTCTTC	CASNPFNEQFF
.	TRBJ1-5	TRBV6-5	.	TGTGCCAGCAGGGAGGGGGGGATAGGTCAGCCCCAGCATTTT	CASREGGIGQPQHF
.	TRBJ1-2	TRBV19	.	TGTGCCAGTAGTATCGCAAGGGAGCATGGCTACACCTTC	CASSIAREHGYTF
.	TRBJ2-4	TRBV19	.	TGTGCCAGTAGTTTGCGGCTAGGAACTTTAGCCAAAAACATTCAGTACTTC	CASSLRLGTLAKNIQYF
.	TRBJ2-5	TRBV5-1	.	TGCGCCAGCAGCAGTCTAGGGGGAGAGACCCAGTACTTC	CASSSLGGETQYF
.	TRBJ1-2	TRBV27	.	TGTGCCAGCAGTTTAGTGCAGGGAACCTATGGCTACACCTTC	CASSLVQGTYGYTF
.	TRBJ2-7	TRBV14	once	TGTGCCAGCAGCCAAGAAACCCCGACGAGGGAGCAGTACTTC	CASSQETPTREQYF
TRBD2	TRBJ2-1	TRBV9	.	TGTGCCAGCAGTCACGGGCTAGCGGGGGACAATGAGCAGTTCTTC	CASSHGLAGDNEQFF
.	TRBJ1-4	TRBV18	.	TGTGCCAGCTCACCACAAAGCGCACAAGCGAATGAAAAACTGTTTTTT	CASSPQSAQANEKLFF
TRBD1	TRBJ1-2	TRBV7-9	.	TGTGCCAGCAGCCTTAGGGGACAGGGGGCGCGGGGCTATGGCTACACCTTC	CASSLRGQGARGYGYTF
.	TRBJ2-7	TRBV6-1	.	TGTGCCAGCAGTGAAAGTCCGACAGGAACCTACGAGCAGTACTTC	CASSESPTGTYEQYF
.	TRBJ1-1	TRBV6-5	.	TGTGCCAGCAGTACTCAGGACAGTGAAGCTTTCTTT	CASSTQDSEAFF
.	TRBJ1-2	TRBV5-1	.	TGCGCCAGCAGCTTTCAGGATAACTATGGCTACACCTTC	CASSFQDNYGYTF
.	TRBJ1-1	TRBV6-4	.	TGTGCCAGCAGTGATTATTCGGAATGGGAGGCGGACACTGAAGCTTTCTTT	CASSDYSEWEADTEAFF
TRBD1	TRBJ1-1	TRBV27	.	TGTGCCAGCAGTTTCGCACAGGGGGCGGATTTTTACACTGAAGCTTTCTTT	CASSFAQGADFYTEAFF
.	TRBJ2-7	TRBV30	once	TGTGCCTGGAGGGGGCTGGGCTACGAGCAGTACTTC	CAWRGLGYEQYF
.	TRBJ1-5	TRBV7-8	.	TGTGCCAGCAGCTTAGCGGAATTCGTGGGGAGACAGCCCCAGCATTTT	CASSLAEFVGRQPQHF
.	TRBJ1-5	TRBV18	.	TGTGCCAGCTCACCACCAGCCAGGGATCAGCCCCAGCATTTT	CASSPPARDQPQHF
.	TRBJ2-3	TRBV7-2	.	TGTGCCAGCAGCTTCAGCGGCCTTAGCACAGATACGCAGTATTTT	CASSFSGLSTDTQYF
TRBD1	TRBJ1-2	TRBV2	.	TGTGCCAGCAGTTCCCCGACAGGGTTCGACTATGGCTACACCTTC	CASSSPTGFDYGYTF
.	TRBJ2-5	TRBV5-6	.	TGTGCCAGCAGCTTGAGCAAAGAAGAGACCCAGTACTTC	CASSLSKEETQYF
TRBD2	TRBJ2-5	TRBV14	.	TGTGCCAGCAGCCAACCCGGGGGAGGGAGGCGCCAAGAGACCCAGTACTTC	CASSQPGGGRRQETQYF
TRBD2	TRBJ2-1	TRBV5-1	.	TGCGCCAGCAGCTTGCTAGCGGGGGGGCTCCATGAGCAGTTCTTC	CASSLLAGGLHEQFF
TRBD1	TRBJ1-6	TRBV6-5	.	TGTGCCAGCAGTTACCTACAGGGGGCTGGTGGTTCACCCCTCCACTTT	CASSYLQGAGGSPLHF
.	TRBJ1-1	TRBV12-3/TRBV12-4	.	TGTGCCAGCATCCCCTATGGGGGGTCGGCGAGCTTT	CASIPYGGSASF
.	TRBJ2-1	TRBV6-1	.	TGTGCCAGCAGTGAAGATATAAATGAGCAGTTCTTC	CASSEDINEQFF
.	TRBJ1-1	TRBV19	.	TGTGCCAGTACCAAACAGGGACAAATGAACACTGAAGCTTTCTTT	CASTKQGQMNTEAFF
.	TRBJ1-6	TRBV23-1	once	TGCGCCAGCAGTCAATCGCCGGGGTATCGTTCACCCCTCCACTTT	CASSQSPGYRSPLHF
TRBD2	TRBJ2-3	TRBV4-1	.	TGCGCCAGCAGCCAAGGGACTAGCTGGGGGATAGATACGCAGTATTTT	CASSQGTSWGIDTQYF